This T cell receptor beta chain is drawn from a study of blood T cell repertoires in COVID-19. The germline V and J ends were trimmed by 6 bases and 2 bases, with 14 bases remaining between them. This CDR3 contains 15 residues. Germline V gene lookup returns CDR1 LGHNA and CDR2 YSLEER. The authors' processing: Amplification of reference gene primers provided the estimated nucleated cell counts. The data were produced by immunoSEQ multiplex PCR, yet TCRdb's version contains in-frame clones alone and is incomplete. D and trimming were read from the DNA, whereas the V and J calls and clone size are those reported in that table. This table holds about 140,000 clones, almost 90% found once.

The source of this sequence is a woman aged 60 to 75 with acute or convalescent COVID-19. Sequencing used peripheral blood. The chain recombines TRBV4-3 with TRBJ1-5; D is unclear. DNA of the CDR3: TGCGCCAGCAGTCAAACTCCCCGGGGCAATCAGCCCCAGCATTTT. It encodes CASSQTPRGNQPQHF.